The sequence of this T cell receptor (beta chain) was determined in a study of type 1 and type 2 diabetes patients. Study at large: Magnetic bead positive selection isolated CD4+ or CD8+ T cells from PBMCs.

This clonotype was seen a handful of times. The PCR template was genomic DNA. Multiplex PCR with 30 forward and 13 reverse primers amplified the TCR beta CDR3. TCRdb redid the calling of the multiplex PCR reads with MiXCR, one entry per CDR3 protein. The sample holds 280,000 or so distinct CDR3 sequences, over 45% seen once. The sequenced sample consisted of peripheral blood mononuclear cells (PBMCs). This receptor was taken from a man aged 18 to 35 with type 2 diabetes.

This CDR3 reads CASTPMISGNSPLHF. The CDR3 region has the DNA TGTGCCAGCACCCCGATGATTAGCGGAAATTCACCCCTCCACTTT. The chain couples TRBV12-3 or TRBV12-4 to TRBJ1-6; D unresolved. V was shortened by 7 bases and J by 7 bases, with 17 bases between the two germline ends. This CDR3 region has 15 residues.